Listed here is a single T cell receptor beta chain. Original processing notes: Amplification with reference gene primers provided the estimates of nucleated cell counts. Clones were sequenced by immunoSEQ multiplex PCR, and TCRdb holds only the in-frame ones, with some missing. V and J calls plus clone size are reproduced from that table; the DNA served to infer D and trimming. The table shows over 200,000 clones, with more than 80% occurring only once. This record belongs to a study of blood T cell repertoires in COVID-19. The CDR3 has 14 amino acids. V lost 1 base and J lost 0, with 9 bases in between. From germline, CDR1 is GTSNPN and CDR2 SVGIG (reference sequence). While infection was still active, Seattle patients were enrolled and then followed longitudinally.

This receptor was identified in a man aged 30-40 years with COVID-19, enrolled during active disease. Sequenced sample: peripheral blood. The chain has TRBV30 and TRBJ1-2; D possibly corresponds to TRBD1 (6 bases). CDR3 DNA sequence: TGTGCCTGGAGTGGACAGGATTCTAACTATGGCTACACCTTC. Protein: CAWSGQDSNYGYTF.